What follows are 25 T cell receptor beta chains derived from one specimen sequenced in a study of CD8 T cells in Susac syndrome. RNA totalling roughly 0.45 to 1 ug underwent reverse transcription with random hexamers. Each CDR3 protein gets one entry after TCRdb re-called the immunoSEQ multiplex PCR reads with MiXCR. Of fewer than 90,000 distinct CDR3 sequences listed, approximately 93% are singletons. The sequencing sample was made of CD8+ T cells from PBMCs. These receptor sequences come from a human donor with Susac syndrome.

The V and J genes are TRBV6-2 or TRBV6-3 and TRBJ2-7; D possibly corresponds to TRBD2 (5 bases). Trimming cost V 2 bases and J 1 base, with 15 bases left between them. The CDR3 runs to 16 residues. Germline V gives CDR1 MNHEY, CDR2 SVGEGT. The DNA for the CDR3 is TGTGCCAGCAGTTACCCCCTCCAGGAGGCATCCTACGAGCAGTACTTC. Translating it yields CASSYPLQEASYEQYF.

This sequence joins TRBV29-1 and TRBJ1-4, with D maybe TRBD1 (6 bases). Trimming cost V 5 bases and J 4 bases, with 11 bases left between them. CDR3 length equals 13 residues. Germline V gene sequence: CDR1 SQVTM, CDR2 ANQGSEA. In DNA, the CDR3 is TGCAGCGTTAGACAGGCGGTTAATGAAAAACTGTTTTTT. Amino acid sequence: CSVRQAVNEKLFF.

The J gene is TRBJ2-5, the V gene TRBV5-1; TRBD2 aligns across 7 bases. The trim removed 3 bases at V and 1 base at J, leaving 0 bases unmatched. CDR1 and CDR2 from the germline V gene are SGHRS and YFSETQ. The CDR3 is 13 residues long. As DNA, the CDR3 is TGCGCCAGCAGCTGGACTAGCCAAGAGACCCAGTACTTC. Translating it yields CASSWTSQETQYF.

The rearrangement joins TRBV19 to TRBJ1-5; D not certain. The germline gives CDR1 LNHDA, CDR2 SQIVND (reference sequence). The V and J ends lost 8 bases and 5 bases respectively, with 13 bases between them. The CDR3 loop spans 13 amino acids. The CDR3 nucleotides are TGTGCCAGTGGATTGTTTTGGGATCAGCCCCAGCATTTT. Protein: CASGLFWDQPQHF. Combining the CDR3 with reference TRBV19 and TRBJ1-5 gives the whole variable domain DGGITQSPKYLFRKEGQNVTLSCEQNLNHDAMYWYRQDPGQGLRLIYYSQIVNDFQKGDIAEGYSVSREKKESFPLTVTSAQKNPTAFYLCASGLFWDQPQHFGDGTRLSIL.

The chain carries TRBV4-2 and TRBJ2-7, with D uncertain. Trimming took off 0 bases at V and 1 base at J, with 4 bases between the two ends. The CDR3 runs to 13 residues. The germline CDR1 and CDR2 sequences are LGHNA and YNFKEQ. The CDR3 DNA follows: TGTGCCAGCAGCCAAGAAGTGTCCTACGAGCAGTACTTC. It is translated as CASSQEVSYEQYF.

The chain uses TRBV20-1 and TRBJ2-7, with 7 bases identical to TRBD2. J gave up 4 bases and V 0 bases, and 9 bases lay outside the gene matches. Germline CDR1 DFQATT, CDR2 SNEGSKA (reference sequence). The CDR3 totals 15 residues. CDR3 region: CSARDRAGAVYEQYF. DNA for the CDR3: TGCAGTGCTAGAGATCGGGCGGGAGCGGTTTACGAGCAGTACTTC.

V is TRBV9 and J is TRBJ2-3; maybe TRBD1 (6 bases). Trimming took off 3 bases at V and 6 bases at J, with 17 bases between the two ends. This CDR3 region has 15 residues. The V gene's germline CDR1 is SGDLS and CDR2 YYNGEE. The CDR3 nucleotides read TGTGCCAGCAGCGGTGCCGGGACCCAGGGGGATACGCAGTATTTT. Its translation is CASSGAGTQGDTQYF.

For the CDR3, the DNA is TGCAGTGCTAGAGATCGGGGCGGGACGGACACTGAAGCTTTCTTT. Protein: CSARDRGGTDTEAFF. The chain uses TRBV20-1 and TRBJ1-1, with D perhaps TRBD1 (5 bases). CDR3 length: 15 residues. Trimming pared 0 bases from V and 3 bases from J, leaving 14 bases between. The germline V gene has CDR1 DFQATT and CDR2 SNEGSKA (reference sequence).

The gene calls are TRBV7-9 and TRBJ2-7; 8 bases agree with TRBD2. The CDR3 totals 15 residues. Germline CDR1 and CDR2: SEHNR and FQNEAQ (reference sequence). V lost 0 bases to trimming and J lost 2 bases; unmatched junction nucleotides: 3. CDR3 sequence reads: CASSLALAAPYEQYF. The CDR3 DNA reads TGTGCCAGCAGCTTAGCACTAGCGGCGCCCTACGAGCAGTACTTC.

The chain has TRBV12-3 or TRBV12-4 and TRBJ1-1, with a possible D match to TRBD1 (5 bases). V lost 3 bases and J 0 bases, leaving 8 bases between the germline ends. This CDR3 is 14 amino acids long. In DNA, the CDR3 is TGTGCCAGCAGTTTTGGGACCTTGAACACTGAAGCTTTCTTT. Protein product: CASSFGTLNTEAFF.

The chain links TRBV7-9 to TRBJ1-2, with unresolved D. The CDR3 has 15 amino acids. The V gene's germline CDR1 is SEHNR and CDR2 FQNEAQ (reference sequence). V lost 2 bases, J lost 0 bases, and 10 bases lay in between. CDR3 amino acids: CASSLTNEANYGYTF. The CDR3 DNA sequence: TGTGCCAGCAGCTTAACGAACGAAGCTAACTATGGCTACACCTTC.

This chain connects TRBV6-1 to TRBJ2-5, with 8 bases fitting TRBD1. The germline V gene encodes CDR1 MNHNS and CDR2 SASEGT. Losses at the gene ends were 6 bases for V and 2 bases for J; bases not matched to a gene: 2. This CDR3 has 13 amino acids. As DNA, the CDR3 is TGTGCCAGCAGGGACAGGGTTCAAGAGACCCAGTACTTC. Translated, it gives CASRDRVQETQYF.

The rearrangement joins TRBV6-4 to TRBJ1-1; 8 bases line up with TRBD1. Germline CDR1 and CDR2: MRHNA and SNTAGT. V was clipped by 4 bases and J by 8 bases; unmatched bases: 3. This CDR3 region has 12 residues. CDR3 in DNA: TGTGCCAGCAGTGGAACAGGGGGAGAAGCTTTCTTT. Its translation: CASSGTGGEAFF.

The genes are TRBV15 and TRBJ2-1; tentative D call: TRBD2 (5 bases). Trimming took 0 bases from V and 6 from J, leaving 9 bases between them. There are 14 residues in the CDR3. The germline gives CDR1 LNHNV, CDR2 YYDKDF (reference sequence). Here the CDR3 reads CATSRDPRGNEQFF. The CDR3 coding sequence is TGTGCCACCAGCAGAGATCCCCGGGGCAATGAGCAGTTCTTC.

The chain employs TRBV4-1 and TRBJ2-2; D ambiguous. Trimming took 3 bases from V and 2 from J, leaving 13 bases between them. The germline V gene has CDR1 MGHRA and CDR2 YSYEKL. The length of the CDR3 is 16 residues. The CDR3 DNA reads as TGCGCCAGCAGCCAGAATGGCATCGTCAACACCGGGGAGCTGTTTTTT. This gives the protein CASSQNGIVNTGELFF.

This chain uses TRBV7-9 with TRBJ2-5, with 7 bases that match TRBD2. CDR3 size: 15 residues. J lost 5 bases, V lost 2 bases, and 8 bases had no gene match. Germline V lookup: CDR1 SEHNR, CDR2 FQNEAQ (reference sequence). Here the CDR3 DNA reads TGTGCCAGCAGCTTAATGCCGGGAGGAGCCGAGACCCAGTACTTC. This gives the protein CASSLMPGGAETQYF.

The V gene is TRBV20-1, the J gene TRBJ2-7, with 14 bases fitting TRBD2. The CDR3 has 14 residues. CDR1 and CDR2 from the germline V gene are DFQATT and SNEGSKA (reference sequence). V lost 4 bases to trimming and J lost 5 bases; unmatched junction nucleotides: 4. CDR3 loop: CSATQGLAGDEQYF. Written as DNA, the CDR3 is TGCAGTGCTACTCAGGGACTAGCGGGAGACGAGCAGTACTTC.

The DNA for the CDR3 is TGTGCCAGCAGCTCAGGGACAGGGGACTATGGCTACACCTTC. Residues: CASSSGTGDYGYTF. The rearrangement links TRBV7-9 to TRBJ1-2; TRBD1 matches 10 bases. J gave up 3 bases and V 4 bases, and 2 bases lay outside the gene matches. Germline CDR1 SEHNR, CDR2 FQNEAQ (reference sequence). The CDR3 runs to 14 residues.

V usage is TRBV4-1 and J usage is TRBJ2-1; no firm D call. CDR3 length: 13 amino acids. V shed 0 bases and J shed 9 bases, with 9 bases lying between them. CDR1 is MGHRA, CDR2 YSYEKL, per germline. Here the CDR3 reads CASSQDLIVEQFF. CDR3 nucleotide sequence: TGCGCCAGCAGCCAAGATTTGATTGTTGAGCAGTTCTTC.

The rearrangement links TRBV9 to TRBJ2-2; D remains ambiguous. V dropped 0 bases and J dropped 4 bases, with 4 bases sitting between them. This CDR3 is 13 amino acids long. In germline, CDR1 is SGDLS, CDR2 YYNGEE. CDR3 in DNA: TGTGCCAGCAGCGTAGGGGCCACCGGGGAGCTGTTTTTT. Its translation: CASSVGATGELFF.

The chain has TRBV20-1 and TRBJ2-5, with 9 bases that match TRBD1. This CDR3 contains 13 residues. Germline V lookup: CDR1 DFQATT, CDR2 SNEGSKA (reference sequence). The V and J ends lost 3 bases and 4 bases, in that order; junction bases with no gene match: 3. CDR3 DNA sequence: TGCAGTGCTAGGACAGGGGGGCCAGAGACCCAGTACTTC. Protein sequence: CSARTGGPETQYF.

The rearrangement uses TRBV12-3 or TRBV12-4 and TRBJ1-1; D gene ambiguous. The CDR3 is 17 residues long. V was pared by 3 bases and J by 1 base, with 18 bases between. The CDR3 reads CASSFGLIRRENTEAFF. The CDR3 DNA reads as TGTGCCAGCAGTTTTGGCTTGATACGTCGGGAGAACACTGAAGCTTTCTTT.

This chain links TRBV14 with TRBJ1-1, with TRBD1 matching over 9 bases. Germline-derived CDR1 and CDR2 are SGHDN and FVKESK. The CDR3 extends over 13 amino acids. Losses at the gene ends were 1 base for V and 7 bases for J; bases not matched to a gene: 1. For the CDR3, the DNA is TGTGCCAGCAGCCAAGTGACAGGGGGTGAAGCTTTCTTT. This codes for CASSQVTGGEAFF.

The chain couples TRBV4-2 to TRBJ2-1; 11 nucleotides align to TRBD2. This CDR3 is built from 16 residues. Germline trimming cut 1 base from V and 9 bases from J; bases unmatched to any gene: 8. The germline CDR1 and CDR2 sequences are LGHNA and YNFKEQ. CDR3 DNA: TGTGCCAGCAGCCAAGTTACTAGCGGGAGAGGGGGTGAGCAGTTCTTC. Protein product: CASSQVTSGRGGEQFF.

The chain carries TRBV6-6 and TRBJ1-2; no firm D call. Germline V gives CDR1 MNHNY, CDR2 SVGAGI (reference sequence). V was cut by 6 bases and J by 6 bases, with 20 bases left in between. The CDR3 is 15 amino acids. As DNA, the CDR3 is TGTGCCAGCAGCCGAAACATGGGAGTCCCGGATGGCTACACCTTC. Its translation is CASSRNMGVPDGYTF.